The entry below gives a single T cell receptor (beta chain) sequence along with its context. In germline, CDR1 is LNHNV, CDR2 YYDKDF (reference sequence). The length of the CDR3 is 15 residues. The V end was cut by 3 bases, the J end by 3 bases, with 14 bases between. This sample was taken from a study of blood T cell repertoires in COVID-19. For the study at large: Donors in the United States, Italy and Spain gave samples during acute or convalescent COVID-19. Sources were T cells, B-cell-depleted T cells, or PBMCs; the material itself was cDNA or gDNA.

The authors' processing: Reference gene primer amplification in the assay estimated nucleated cell counts. Profiled with immunoSEQ multiplex PCR; TCRdb holds only in-frame clones, not every one. From that table come the V and J calls and clone size; the DNA was used to work out D and trimming. The repertoire holds about 57,000 clones, with 87% as singletons. Patients of the Seattle cohort, enrolled during active infection, were followed longitudinally. The sample consisted of peripheral blood. This TCR came from a woman over 75 with COVID-19, enrolled during active disease. The rearrangement links TRBV15 to TRBJ2-5; tentative D call: TRBD2 (6 bases). CDR3 protein: CATSRGGGGEETQYF. Written as DNA, the CDR3 is TGTGCCACCAGCAGGGGGGGTGGCGGGGAAGAGACCCAGTACTTC.